This T cell receptor (beta chain) emerged from a study of PD-L1 blockade in urothelial cancer. About the research overall: In 2014 therapy began: atezolizumab 1,200 mg intravenously every 3 weeks. Once treatment had started, blood was analyzed at 3 weeks (second dose) and again at 6 weeks.

TCRdb's table, derived via immunoSEQ multiplex PCR, lists solely in-frame clones and lacks some. The sample lists about 91,000 clones, 90% seen once, with approximately 9% in the top ten. Germline CDR1 reads MDHEN; CDR2 reads SYDVKM. J was trimmed by 4 bases and V by 9 bases; bases with no gene match: 3. CDR3 length: 13 residues. The sequences come from PBMCs, collected around atezolizumab (anti-PD-L1) treatment. This chain uses TRBV28 with TRBJ2-1; 10 nucleotides match TRBD2. The receptor's source is a man aged 60 to 75 with urothelial cancer. CDR3 in amino acids: CASRLAGYNEQFF. In DNA form, the CDR3 reads TGTGCCAGTAGACTAGCGGGTTACAATGAGCAGTTCTTC. The variable domain in full, with the rest retrieved from reference TRBV28 and TRBJ2-1, is DVKVTQSSRYLVKRTGEKVFLECVQDMDHENMFWYRQDPGLGLRLIYFSYDVKMKEKGDIPEGYSVSREKKERFSLILESASTNQTSMYLCASRLAGYNEQFFGPGTRLTVL.